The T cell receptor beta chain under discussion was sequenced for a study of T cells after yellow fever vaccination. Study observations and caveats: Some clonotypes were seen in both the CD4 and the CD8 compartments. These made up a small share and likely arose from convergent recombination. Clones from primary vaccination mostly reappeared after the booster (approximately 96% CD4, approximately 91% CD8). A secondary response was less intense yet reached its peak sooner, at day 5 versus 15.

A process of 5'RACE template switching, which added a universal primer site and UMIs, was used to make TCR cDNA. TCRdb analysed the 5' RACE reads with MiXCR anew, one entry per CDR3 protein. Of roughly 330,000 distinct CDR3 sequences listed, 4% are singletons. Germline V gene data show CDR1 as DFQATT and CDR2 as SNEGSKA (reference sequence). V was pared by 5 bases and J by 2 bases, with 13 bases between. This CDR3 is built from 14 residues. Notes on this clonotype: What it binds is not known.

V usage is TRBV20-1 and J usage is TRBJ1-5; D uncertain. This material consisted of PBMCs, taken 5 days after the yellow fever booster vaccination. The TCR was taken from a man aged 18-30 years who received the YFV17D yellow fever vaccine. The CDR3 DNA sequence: TGCAGTGCTCCAATTTTCCCGGGCAATCAGCCCCAGCATTTT. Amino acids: CSAPIFPGNQPQHF.